The source of this T cell receptor beta chain is a study of blood T cell repertoires in COVID-19. This clone was counted a single time. A read error may produce the germline difference seen at one junction end. The data were produced by immunoSEQ multiplex PCR, yet TCRdb's version contains in-frame clones alone and is incomplete. Of fewer than 700,000 clones listed, 85% to 90% are singletons. The sequenced sample was peripheral blood. This receptor was obtained from a woman aged 45-60 years with COVID-19, enrolled during active disease.

CDR3 nucleotide sequence: TGCAGCGTTGAACTCCGGGACAGGGTATCCCATTTT. As protein: CSVELRDRVSHF. This chain joins TRBV29-1 and TRBJ2-3; 9 nucleotides align to TRBD1. The germline V gene has CDR1 SQVTM and CDR2 ANQGSEA. This CDR3 region has 12 residues.